The sequence of this T cell receptor beta chain was determined in a study of blood T cell repertoires in COVID-19. Study at large: Material from acute and convalescent COVID-19 was sourced from the United States, Italy and Spain. From T cells, B-cell-depleted T cells, or PBMCs came the material, which was cDNA or gDNA.

CDR3 length: 24 amino acids. Trimming at V came to 3 bases and at J to 0 bases, leaving 22 bases not matched to a gene. Germline V gives CDR1 SGHRS, CDR2 YFSETQ. Only one count was recorded for this clone. Authors' data handling: Cell counts per sample came from amplifying reference gene primers. TCRdb keeps only in-frame clones here, not all; method: immunoSEQ multiplex PCR. That table furnishes V, J and clone size, whereas the DNA furnished D and trimming. The sample carries some 130,000 clones, about nine tenths recorded once. V is TRBV5-1 and J is TRBJ2-1; 15 bases map to TRBD2. The sequence was obtained from a man aged 50 to 59 with acute or convalescent COVID-19. The sample taken for sequencing was peripheral blood. CDR3 sequence (DNA): TGCGCCAGCAGCTCGCTACCTGGACTAGCGGGGGGGAACACCGGCTTCAGCTCCTACAATGAGCAGTTCTTC. Protein product: CASSSLPGLAGGNTGFSSYNEQFF.